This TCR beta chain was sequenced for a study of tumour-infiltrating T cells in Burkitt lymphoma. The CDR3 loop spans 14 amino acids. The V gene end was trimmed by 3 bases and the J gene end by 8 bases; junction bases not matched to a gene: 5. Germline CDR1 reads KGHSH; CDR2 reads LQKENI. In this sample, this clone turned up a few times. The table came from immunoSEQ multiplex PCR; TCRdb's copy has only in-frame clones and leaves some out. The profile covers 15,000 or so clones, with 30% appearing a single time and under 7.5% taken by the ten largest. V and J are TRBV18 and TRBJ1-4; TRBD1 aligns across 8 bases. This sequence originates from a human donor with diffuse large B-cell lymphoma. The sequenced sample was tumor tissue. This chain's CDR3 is CASSPGQAEEKLFF. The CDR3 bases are TGTGCCAGCTCACCGGGACAGGCGGAAGAAAAACTGTTTTTT.